A single sample is the source of the 7 T cell receptor beta chains below, sequenced in a study of blood T cells in healthy people across ages. The authors ran a second PCR of about 6 to 11 cycles using a sample-barcoded 5' primer and a J-beta primer mix. From the 5' RACE reads, TCRdb called clonotypes with MiXCR, one entry per CDR3 protein. The sample includes about 1 million distinct CDR3 sequences, 45% of them seen just once. Sequencing used blood. The receptors were gathered from a woman aged 55 to 70 in good health.

This clonotype was seen more than once but under ten times. This chain links TRBV29-1 with TRBJ2-5, with 7 bases lining up with TRBD1. This CDR3 has 13 amino acids. Unmatched junction bases numbered 6, after V lost 4 bases and J lost 4 bases. Germline-derived CDR1 and CDR2 are SQVTM and ANQGSEA. The DNA of the CDR3 is TGCAGCGTTGTTTCGACAGGGAGAGAGACCCAGTACTTC. It translates to CSVVSTGRETQYF. The full variable domain, rest sourced from reference TRBV29-1 and TRBJ2-5, is SAVISQKPSRDICQRGTSLTIQCQVDSQVTMMFWYRQQPGQSLTLIATANQGSEATYESGFVIDKFPISRPNLTFSTLTVSNMSPEDSSIYLCSVVSTGRETQYFGPGTRLLVL.

There are a few counts of this clonotype. The gene calls are TRBV4-2 and TRBJ2-4, with 9 bases matching TRBD2. The end of the DNA fits TRBJ2-7 better, so the J call may be wrong. CDR3 size: 16 residues. Germline loops: CDR1 LGHNA, CDR2 YNFKEQ. The CDR3 spells CASSQDGASGTYEQYF. CDR3 sequence (DNA): TGTGCCAGCAGCCAAGATGGGGCTAGCGGGACCTACGAGCAGTACTTC.

This clonotype was recorded a few times. The chain uses TRBV29-1 and TRBJ2-5; D is possibly TRBD2 (6 bases). Germline loops: CDR1 SQVTM, CDR2 ANQGSEA. CDR3 length: 16 amino acids. V was shortened by 7 bases and J by 2 bases, with 23 bases between the two germline ends. The CDR3 spells CSGRQKTWGVQETQYF. The CDR3 nucleotides read TGCAGCGGCCGACAGAAGACCTGGGGGGTACAAGAGACCCAGTACTTC. The whole variable domain, filled in from reference TRBV29-1 and TRBJ2-5, reads SAVISQKPSRDICQRGTSLTIQCQVDSQVTMMFWYRQQPGQSLTLIATANQGSEATYESGFVIDKFPISRPNLTFSTLTVSNMSPEDSSIYLCSGRQKTWGVQETQYFGPGTRLLVL.

CDR3 sequence reads: CASSPASEKLFF. In nucleotides, the CDR3 is TGTGCCAGCTCACCAGCTAGTGAAAAACTGTTTTTT. This sequence joins TRBV18 and TRBJ1-4; D uncertain. V dropped 2 bases and J dropped 7 bases, with 5 bases sitting between them. The CDR3 has 12 residues. Germline values: CDR1 KGHSH, CDR2 LQKENI.

The chain combines TRBV3-1 with TRBJ2-5; 10 bases agree with TRBD2. The CDR3 is made up of 16 amino acids. The V gene end was trimmed by 4 bases and the J gene end by 7 bases; junction bases not matched to a gene: 12. The germline V gene has CDR1 LGHDT and CDR2 YNNKEL (reference sequence). CDR3 coding DNA: TGTGCCAGCAGCCTCGCAGCGGGGGGGAGGTTTGGGACCCAGTACTTC. Protein: CASSLAAGGRFGTQYF.

In its sample, this clonotype was seen a few times. This sequence joins TRBV7-2 and TRBJ1-5, with D unresolved. Germline CDR1 SGHTA, CDR2 FQGNSA. The CDR3 runs 16 residues. Trimming left V 5 bases short and J 6 bases short, with 20 bases between. The chain's CDR3 is CASSPQTGYLGQPQHF. The CDR3 DNA sequence: TGTGCCAGCAGCCCCCAGACGGGGTATCTCGGTCAGCCCCAGCATTTT.

A few counts support this clonotype. V gene TRBV4-2 combines with J gene TRBJ1-6; 8 bases map to TRBD1. Germline values: CDR1 LGHNA, CDR2 YNFKEQ. The CDR3 consists of 16 residues. V lost 2 bases to trimming and J lost 9 bases; unmatched junction nucleotides: 9. This CDR3 reads CASSQNDRGGLSPLHF. The CDR3 DNA reads TGTGCCAGCAGCCAAAACGACAGGGGTGGTCTTTCACCCCTCCACTTT.